Detailed here is one TCR beta chain. The antigen is undetermined. The V gene's germline CDR1 is LGHDT and CDR2 YNNKEL (reference sequence). This CDR3 comprises 16 residues. The V gene end was trimmed by 4 bases and the J gene end by 0 bases; junction bases not matched to a gene: 5. This entry is derived from a study of response to subunit inactivated influenza vaccine. Study-wide results and caveats: Authors suggested each seasonal flu vaccination may recruit only limited numbers of new T cells.

Each CDR3 protein is one row after TCRdb ran MiXCR on the RT-PCR reads. The table shows more than 450,000 distinct CDR3 sequences, with 7.6% occurring only once. The chain employs TRBV3-1 and TRBJ2-3; 9 nucleotides match TRBD2. The TCR comes from a man aged 45-69 years who received an inactivated influenza vaccine. Sample: PBMCs from blood, taken roughly 24 months after vaccination. The CDR3 loop is CASSLSGGLSTDTQYF. The CDR3 nucleotides are TGTGCCAGCAGCCTTAGCGGGGGCCTAAGCACAGATACGCAGTATTTT.